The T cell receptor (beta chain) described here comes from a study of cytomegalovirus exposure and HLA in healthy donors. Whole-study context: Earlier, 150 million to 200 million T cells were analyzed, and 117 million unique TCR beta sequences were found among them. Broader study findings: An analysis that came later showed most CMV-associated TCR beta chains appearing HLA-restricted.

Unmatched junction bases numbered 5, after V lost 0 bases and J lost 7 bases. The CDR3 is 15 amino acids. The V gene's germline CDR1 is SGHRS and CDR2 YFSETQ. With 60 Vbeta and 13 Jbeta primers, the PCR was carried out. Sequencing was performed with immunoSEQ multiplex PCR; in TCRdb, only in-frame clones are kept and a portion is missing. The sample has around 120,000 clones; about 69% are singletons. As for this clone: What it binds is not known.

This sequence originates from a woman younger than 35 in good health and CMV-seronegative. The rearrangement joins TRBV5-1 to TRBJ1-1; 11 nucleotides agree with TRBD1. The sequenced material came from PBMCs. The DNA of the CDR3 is TGCGCCAGCAGCTTGGACGGACAGGGGGCTGTTGAAGCTTTCTTT. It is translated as CASSLDGQGAVEAFF.